A single sample gave rise to the 17 T cell receptor beta chains below, sequenced in a study of blood T cells in healthy people across ages. Alongside a J-beta primer mix, a sample-barcoded 5' primer served in a second PCR lasting roughly 6 to 11 cycles. MiXCR was run by TCRdb on the 5' RACE reads, yielding one entry per CDR3 protein. Among roughly 410,000 distinct CDR3 sequences, roughly half were seen once, and the ten largest hold around 53%. The specimen sequenced was blood. These receptors were taken from a man between 60 and 70 years old in good health.

This clonotype was recorded only once. V usage is TRBV29-1 and J usage is TRBJ2-3; a weak D match, TRBD2 (5 bases). Germline-derived CDR1 and CDR2 are SQVTM and ANQGSEA. This CDR3 region has 15 residues. Trimming took off 1 base at V and 0 bases at J, with 11 bases between the two ends. The CDR3 DNA reads TGCAGCGTTGAAGGCCTGGACTCTAGCACAGATACGCAGTATTTT. Translation gives CSVEGLDSSTDTQYF.

This chain connects TRBV12-3 or TRBV12-4 to TRBJ2-7; no clear D gene. The J call may be mistaken, given a closer DNA end match to TRBJ2-5. The CDR3 totals 13 residues. The CDR3 loop is CASSSLRKETQYF. The CDR3 nucleotides are TGTGCCAGCAGTTCGCTCAGAAAAGAGACCCAGTACTTC.

This rearrangement joins TRBV19 to TRBJ2-1; 8 bases agree with TRBD2. The V gene's germline CDR1 is LNHDA and CDR2 SQIVND (reference sequence). V lost 5 bases, J lost 6 bases, and 6 bases stayed unmatched. CDR3 size: 14 residues. CDR3 in DNA: TGTGCCAGTAGTTTGACGGGGGGGCCCAATGAGCAGTTCTTC. This gives the protein CASSLTGGPNEQFF.

The J gene is TRBJ1-4, the V gene TRBV7-8; the D gene is possibly TRBD1 (6 bases). Germline V gene sequence: CDR1 SGHVS, CDR2 FQNEAQ. CDR3 length: 16 amino acids. V dropped 5 bases and J dropped 7 bases, with 20 bases sitting between them. CDR3 nucleotide sequence: TGTGCCAGCAGCAGGCCCCGCGGGGGCGTAAGTGAAAAACTGTTTTTT. It specifies CASSRPRGGVSEKLFF.

This clonotype was recorded a few times. The chain carries TRBV28 and TRBJ2-3; D unresolved. With 3 bases removed from V and 6 bases from J, the gap between germline ends came to 7 bases. This CDR3 region has 12 residues. Germline V gene data show CDR1 as MDHEN and CDR2 as SYDVKM. CDR3 sequence: CASSFFADTQYF. DNA of the CDR3: TGTGCCAGCAGTTTTTTCGCCGATACGCAGTATTTT. The entire variable domain, with the rest obtained from reference TRBV28 and TRBJ2-3, is as follows: DVKVTQSSRYLVKRTGEKVFLECVQDMDHENMFWYRQDPGLGLRLIYFSYDVKMKEKGDIPEGYSVSREKKERFSLILESASTNQTSMYLCASSFFADTQYFGPGTRLTVL.

The chain employs TRBV6-1 and TRBJ2-2, with TRBD2 matching over 8 bases. This CDR3 spans 16 amino acids. Trimming at V came to 7 bases and at J to 2 bases, leaving 9 bases not matched to a gene. Germline V lookup: CDR1 MNHNS, CDR2 SASEGT. This CDR3 reads CASTLAAGVNTGELFF. The DNA for the CDR3 is TGTGCCAGCACCTTAGCAGCGGGGGTCAACACCGGGGAGCTGTTTTTT.

J is TRBJ2-7 and V is TRBV10-3; 8 nucleotides line up with TRBD2. The CDR3 sequence is 16 residues long. The germline V gene encodes CDR1 ENHRY and CDR2 SYGVKD. The trim removed 4 bases at V and 7 bases at J, leaving 15 bases unmatched. CDR3 residues: CAISGGTSGPLREQYF. The CDR3 DNA reads TGTGCCATCAGTGGCGGCACTAGCGGCCCACTACGTGAGCAGTACTTC.

This chain joins TRBV27 and TRBJ2-7; the D gene could be TRBD1 or TRBD2 (5 bases each). The CDR3 covers 17 residues. Deletions cut 8 bases from V and 4 bases from J, with 27 bases between. Germline-derived CDR1 and CDR2 are MNHEY and SMNVEV (reference sequence). The CDR3 region is CASYIIWSGTALYEQYF. CDR3 bases: TGTGCCAGCTATATTATTTGGTCCGGGACGGCCTTATACGAGCAGTACTTC.

This clonotype was seen only a few times. The chain employs TRBV7-2 and TRBJ1-2, with no clear D. CDR1 and CDR2 from the germline V gene are SGHTA and FQGNSA. The CDR3 consists of 14 residues. V was clipped by 4 bases and J by 4 bases, with 13 bases between them. This CDR3 reads CASSSRLSPYGYTF. DNA for the CDR3: TGTGCCAGCAGCTCCAGGCTTTCCCCCTATGGCTACACCTTC.

This chain joins TRBV27 and TRBJ2-3, with D possibly TRBD2 on 6 matching bases. The V end was cut by 5 bases, the J end by 4 bases, with 16 bases between. The CDR3 has 15 residues. The germline V gene encodes CDR1 MNHEY and CDR2 SMNVEV (reference sequence). CDR3 DNA: TGTGCCAGCAGTACACCGGGACTGTCGTCAGATACGCAGTATTTT. Encoded protein: CASSTPGLSSDTQYF.

The V and J genes are TRBV20-1 and TRBJ2-7; D unclear. The CDR3 length is 14 residues. Germline CDR1 and CDR2: DFQATT and SNEGSKA (reference sequence). V was clipped by 6 bases and J by 2 bases, with 17 bases between them. The CDR3 loop reads CSADPGKGTYEQYF. For the CDR3, the DNA is TGCAGTGCGGATCCGGGTAAAGGGACCTACGAGCAGTACTTC.

This sequence joins TRBV11-1 and TRBJ2-2; D gene unclear. Trimming removed 6 bases at V and 3 bases at J, with 11 bases between. Germline assignment: CDR1 SGHAT and CDR2 FQDESV (reference sequence). This CDR3 contains 14 residues. The CDR3 DNA follows: TGTGCCAGCAGGGCCGCGACTGACACCGGGGAGCTGTTTTTT. This sequence encodes CASRAATDTGELFF.

The genes are TRBV7-9 and TRBJ1-1; possible D gene TRBD1, 6 bases. V was trimmed by 5 bases and J by 1 base, leaving 20 bases between them. Germline CDR1 and CDR2: SEHNR and FQNEAQ (reference sequence). The length of the CDR3 is 17 residues. Here the CDR3 reads CASSPPRGQGTNTEAFF. The CDR3 coding sequence is TGTGCCAGCAGCCCCCCTCGGGGTCAGGGGACGAACACTGAAGCTTTCTTT.

This chain joins TRBV7-8 and TRBJ2-7, with 9 bases identical to TRBD1. The CDR3 runs to 15 residues. Germline-derived CDR1 and CDR2 are SGHVS and FQNEAQ. V lost 5 bases to trimming and J lost 2 bases; unmatched junction nucleotides: 7. CDR3 nucleotides: TGTGCCAGCAGCCGCACTCGGGACAGGGCCTACGAGCAGTACTTC. Translating it yields CASSRTRDRAYEQYF.

A single count supports this clonotype. V is TRBV20-1 and J is TRBJ2-7; D unclear. The CDR3 is 13 amino acids. V was cut by 1 base and J by 4 bases, with 11 bases left in between. Germline CDR1 reads DFQATT; CDR2 reads SNEGSKA (reference sequence). DNA for the CDR3: TGCAGTGCTAGAGTAGTTGGGTCTTACGAGCAGTACTTC. Translation: CSARVVGSYEQYF.

The genes are TRBV28 and TRBJ1-1; TRBD1 aligns across 7 bases. V was pared by 6 bases and J by 4 bases, with 14 bases of the junction left unmatched. The CDR3 spans 16 residues. Germline assignment: CDR1 MDHEN and CDR2 SYDVKM. CDR3 region: CASSPAQGGLGTEAFF. CDR3 coding DNA: TGTGCCAGCAGCCCTGCCCAGGGGGGTTTAGGCACTGAAGCTTTCTTT.

This clonotype was found once. The chain uses TRBV20-1 and TRBJ2-7; D may be TRBD2 (6 bases). The CDR3 sequence is 11 residues long. Trimming took 3 bases from V and 9 from J, leaving 12 bases between them. Germline assignment: CDR1 DFQATT and CDR2 SNEGSKA (reference sequence). CDR3: CSASGGVGQYF. The DNA for the CDR3 is TGCAGTGCTAGCGGAGGGGTCGGGCAGTACTTC.